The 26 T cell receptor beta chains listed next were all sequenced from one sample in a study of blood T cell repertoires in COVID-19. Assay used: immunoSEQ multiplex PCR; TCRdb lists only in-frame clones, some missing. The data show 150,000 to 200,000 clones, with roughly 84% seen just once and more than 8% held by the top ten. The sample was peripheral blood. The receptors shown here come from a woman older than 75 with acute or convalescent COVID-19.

For the CDR3, the DNA is TGTGCCAGCAGCCCAGAGTCACTAGCAGGCAGCTGGGCAGATACGCAGTATTTT. Translated: CASSPESLAGSWADTQYF. The rearrangement links TRBV7-3 to TRBJ2-3; weak D call: TRBD2 (6 bases). Germline CDR1 is SGHTA and CDR2 is FQGTGA. Between the trimmed V and J ends, which lost 5 bases and 4 bases, there was a span of 25 bases. The CDR3 has 18 residues.

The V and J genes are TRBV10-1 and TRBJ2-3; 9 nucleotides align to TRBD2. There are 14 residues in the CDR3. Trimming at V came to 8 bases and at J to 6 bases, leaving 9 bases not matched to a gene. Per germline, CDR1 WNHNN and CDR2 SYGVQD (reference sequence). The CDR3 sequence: CASSPSGAGDTQYF. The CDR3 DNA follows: TGCGCCAGCTCCCCTAGCGGGGCCGGGGATACGCAGTATTTT.

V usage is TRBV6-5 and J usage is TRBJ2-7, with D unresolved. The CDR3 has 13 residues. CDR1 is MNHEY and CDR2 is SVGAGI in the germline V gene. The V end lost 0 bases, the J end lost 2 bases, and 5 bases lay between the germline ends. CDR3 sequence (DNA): TGTGCCAGCAGTTACTCAACGGCCTACGAGCAGTACTTC. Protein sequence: CASSYSTAYEQYF.

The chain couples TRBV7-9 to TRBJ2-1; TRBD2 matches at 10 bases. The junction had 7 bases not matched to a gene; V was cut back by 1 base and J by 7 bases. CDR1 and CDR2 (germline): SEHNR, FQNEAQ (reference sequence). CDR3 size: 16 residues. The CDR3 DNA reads TGTGCCAGCAGCTTAGAGGCACTAGCGGGGTTGAATGAGCAGTTCTTC. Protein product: CASSLEALAGLNEQFF.

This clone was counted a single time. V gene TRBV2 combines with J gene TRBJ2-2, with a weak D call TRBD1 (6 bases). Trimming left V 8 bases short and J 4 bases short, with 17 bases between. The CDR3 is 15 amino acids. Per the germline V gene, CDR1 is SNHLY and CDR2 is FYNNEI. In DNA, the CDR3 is TGTGCCAGCTTACAGGGAAGAGTGGGCACCGGGGAGCTGTTTTTT. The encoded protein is CASLQGRVGTGELFF.

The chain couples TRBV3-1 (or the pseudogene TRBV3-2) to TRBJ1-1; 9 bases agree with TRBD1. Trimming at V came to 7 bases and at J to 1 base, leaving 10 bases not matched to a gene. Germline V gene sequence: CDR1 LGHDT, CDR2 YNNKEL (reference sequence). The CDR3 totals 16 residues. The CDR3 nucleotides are TGTGCCAGCACCCCGGGACAGGGACCCTCGAACACTGAAGCTTTCTTT. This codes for CASTPGQGPSNTEAFF.

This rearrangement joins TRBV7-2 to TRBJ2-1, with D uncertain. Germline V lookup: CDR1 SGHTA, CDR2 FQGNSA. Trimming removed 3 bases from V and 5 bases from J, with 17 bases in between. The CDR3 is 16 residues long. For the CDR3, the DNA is TGTGCCAGCAGCTTGCGGCGTACTAAAGAAAACAATGAGCAGTTCTTC. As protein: CASSLRRTKENNEQFF.

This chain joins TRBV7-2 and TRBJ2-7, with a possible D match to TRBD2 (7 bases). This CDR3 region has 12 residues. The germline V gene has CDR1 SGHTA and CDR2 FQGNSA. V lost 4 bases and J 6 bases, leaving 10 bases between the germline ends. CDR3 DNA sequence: TGTGCCAGCAGCTGGGGGGGCCTCGAGCAGTACTTC. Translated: CASSWGGLEQYF. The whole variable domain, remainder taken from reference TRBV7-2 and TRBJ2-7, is GAGVSQSPSNKVTEKGKDVELRCDPISGHTALYWYRQSLGQGLEFLIYFQGNSAPDKSGLPSDRFSAERTGGSVSTLTIQRTQQEDSAVYLCASSWGGLEQYFGPGTRLTVT.

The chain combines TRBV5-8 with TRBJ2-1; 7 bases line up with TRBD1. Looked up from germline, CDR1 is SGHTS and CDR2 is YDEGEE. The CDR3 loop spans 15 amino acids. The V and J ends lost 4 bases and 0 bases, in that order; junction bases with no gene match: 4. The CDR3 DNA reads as TGTGCCAGCAGCCGGACAGGAAGCTCCTACAATGAGCAGTTCTTC. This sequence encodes CASSRTGSSYNEQFF.

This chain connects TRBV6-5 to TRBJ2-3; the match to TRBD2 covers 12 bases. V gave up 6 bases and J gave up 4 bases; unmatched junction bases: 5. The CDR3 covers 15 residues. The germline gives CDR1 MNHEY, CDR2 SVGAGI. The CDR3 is CASSRGTSGSDTQYF. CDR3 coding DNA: TGTGCCAGCAGCCGAGGGACTAGCGGGTCAGATACGCAGTATTTT.

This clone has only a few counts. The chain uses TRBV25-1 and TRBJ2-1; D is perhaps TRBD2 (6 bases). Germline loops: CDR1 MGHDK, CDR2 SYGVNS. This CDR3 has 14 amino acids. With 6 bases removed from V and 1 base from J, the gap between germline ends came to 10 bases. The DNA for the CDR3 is TGTGCCAGCAGGCTGGGAGGTTCCTACAATGAGCAGTTCTTC. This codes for CASRLGGSYNEQFF.

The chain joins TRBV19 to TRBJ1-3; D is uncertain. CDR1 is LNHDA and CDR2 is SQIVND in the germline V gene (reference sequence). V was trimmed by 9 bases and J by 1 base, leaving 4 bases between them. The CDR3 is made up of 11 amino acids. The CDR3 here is CASRSGNTIYF. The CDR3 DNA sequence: TGTGCCAGCCGTTCTGGAAACACCATATATTTT.

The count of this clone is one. The CDR3 loop reads CASSPQVGTEAFF. The CDR3, as DNA: TGTGCCAGCAGTCCACAGGTAGGAACTGAAGCTTTCTTT. The V call is TRBV27, the J call TRBJ1-1, with D possibly matching TRBD1 (5 bases). Germline V lookup: CDR1 MNHEY, CDR2 SMNVEV (reference sequence). CDR3 length: 13 residues. The V end lost 5 bases, the J end lost 5 bases, and 12 bases lay between the germline ends.

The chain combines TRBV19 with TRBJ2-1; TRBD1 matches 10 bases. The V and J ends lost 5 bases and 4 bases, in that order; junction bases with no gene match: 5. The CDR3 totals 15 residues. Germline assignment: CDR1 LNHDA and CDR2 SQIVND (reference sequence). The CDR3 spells CASSGRDRGYNEQFF. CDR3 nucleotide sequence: TGTGCCAGTAGTGGCCGGGACAGGGGATACAATGAGCAGTTCTTC.

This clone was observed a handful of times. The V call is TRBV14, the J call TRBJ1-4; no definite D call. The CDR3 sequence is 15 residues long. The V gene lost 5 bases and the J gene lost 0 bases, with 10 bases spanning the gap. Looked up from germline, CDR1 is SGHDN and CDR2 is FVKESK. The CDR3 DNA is TGTGCCAGCAGCGTGGGAGCCACAACTAATGAAAAACTGTTTTTT. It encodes CASSVGATTNEKLFF.

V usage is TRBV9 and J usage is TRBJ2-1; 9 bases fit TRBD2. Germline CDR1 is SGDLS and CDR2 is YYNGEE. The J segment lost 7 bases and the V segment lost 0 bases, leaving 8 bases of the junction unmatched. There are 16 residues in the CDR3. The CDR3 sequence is CASSVDRLAGINEQFF. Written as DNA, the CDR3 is TGTGCCAGCAGCGTAGATAGGCTAGCGGGGATAAATGAGCAGTTCTTC.

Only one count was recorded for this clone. CDR3 region: CASKGAQEKLFF. CDR3 in DNA: TGTGCCAGTAAGGGGGCCCAGGAAAAACTGTTTTTT. V gene TRBV19 combines with J gene TRBJ1-4; 7 bases map to TRBD1. This CDR3 region has 12 residues. Germline V gives CDR1 LNHDA, CDR2 SQIVND (reference sequence). V lost 7 bases, J lost 8 bases, and 4 bases stayed unmatched.

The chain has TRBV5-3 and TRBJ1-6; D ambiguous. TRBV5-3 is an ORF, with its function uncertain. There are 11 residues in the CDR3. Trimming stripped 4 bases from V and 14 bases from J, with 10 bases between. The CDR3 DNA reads TGTGCCAGAAGCAAGCCTCCTACCCTCCACTTT. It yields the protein CARSKPPTLHF.

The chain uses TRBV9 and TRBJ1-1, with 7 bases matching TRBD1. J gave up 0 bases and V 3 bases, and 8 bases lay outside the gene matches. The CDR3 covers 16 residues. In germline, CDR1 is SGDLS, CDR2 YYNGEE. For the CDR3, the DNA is TGTGCCAGCAGCGAGGGGGCCGGGACCATGAACACTGAAGCTTTCTTT. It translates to CASSEGAGTMNTEAFF.

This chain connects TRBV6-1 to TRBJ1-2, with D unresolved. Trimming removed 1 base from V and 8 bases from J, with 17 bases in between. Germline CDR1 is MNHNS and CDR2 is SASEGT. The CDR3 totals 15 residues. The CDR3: CASSEGIEGPGGYTF. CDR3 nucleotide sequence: TGTGCCAGCAGTGAAGGGATAGAGGGCCCTGGGGGCTACACCTTC.

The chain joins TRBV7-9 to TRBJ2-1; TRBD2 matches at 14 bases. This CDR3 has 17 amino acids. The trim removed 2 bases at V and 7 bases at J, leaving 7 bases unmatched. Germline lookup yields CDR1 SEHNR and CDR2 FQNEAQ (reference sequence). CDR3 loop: CASSLLAGTSGRNEQFF. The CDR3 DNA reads TGTGCCAGCAGCTTACTCGCCGGGACTAGCGGGAGAAATGAGCAGTTCTTC.

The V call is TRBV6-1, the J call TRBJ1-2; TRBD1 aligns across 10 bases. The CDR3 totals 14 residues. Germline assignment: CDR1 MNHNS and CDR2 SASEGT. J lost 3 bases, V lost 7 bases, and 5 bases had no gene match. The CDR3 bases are TGTGCCAGCAACTCCGGACAGGGGGACTATGGCTACACCTTC. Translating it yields CASNSGQGDYGYTF.

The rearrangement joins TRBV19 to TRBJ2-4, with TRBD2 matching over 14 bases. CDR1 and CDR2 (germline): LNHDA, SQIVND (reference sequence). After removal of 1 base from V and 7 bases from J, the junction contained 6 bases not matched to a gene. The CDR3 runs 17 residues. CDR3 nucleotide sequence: TGTGCCAGTAGTATAGTAGGGACTAGCGGGGGTTATAACATTCAGTACTTC. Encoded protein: CASSIVGTSGGYNIQYF.

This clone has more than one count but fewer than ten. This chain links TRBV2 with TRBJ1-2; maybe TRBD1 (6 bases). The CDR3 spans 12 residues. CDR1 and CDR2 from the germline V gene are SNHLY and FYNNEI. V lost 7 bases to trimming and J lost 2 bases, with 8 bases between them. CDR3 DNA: TGTGCCAGCACGCAGGGGAACTATGGCTACACCTTC. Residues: CASTQGNYGYTF.

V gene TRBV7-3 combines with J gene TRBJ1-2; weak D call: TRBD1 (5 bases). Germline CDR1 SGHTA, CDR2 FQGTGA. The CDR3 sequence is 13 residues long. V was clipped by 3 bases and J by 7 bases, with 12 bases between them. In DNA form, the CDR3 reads TGTGCCAGCAGCTTGGCAGGGTCTGGTGGCTACACCTTC. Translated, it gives CASSLAGSGGYTF.

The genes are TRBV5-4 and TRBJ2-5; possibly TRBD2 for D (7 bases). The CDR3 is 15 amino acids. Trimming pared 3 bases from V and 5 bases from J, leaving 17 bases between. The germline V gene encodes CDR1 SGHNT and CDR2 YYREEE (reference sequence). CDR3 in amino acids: CASSSGHPGGETQYF. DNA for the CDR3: TGTGCCAGCAGCTCGGGACACCCCGGGGGGGAGACCCAGTACTTC. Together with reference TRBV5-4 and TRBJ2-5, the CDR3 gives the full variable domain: ETGVTQSPTHLIKTRGQQVTLRCSSQSGHNTVSWYQQALGQGPQFIFQYYREEENGRGNFPPRFSGLQFPNYSSELNVNALELDDSALYLCASSSGHPGGETQYFGPGTRLLVL.